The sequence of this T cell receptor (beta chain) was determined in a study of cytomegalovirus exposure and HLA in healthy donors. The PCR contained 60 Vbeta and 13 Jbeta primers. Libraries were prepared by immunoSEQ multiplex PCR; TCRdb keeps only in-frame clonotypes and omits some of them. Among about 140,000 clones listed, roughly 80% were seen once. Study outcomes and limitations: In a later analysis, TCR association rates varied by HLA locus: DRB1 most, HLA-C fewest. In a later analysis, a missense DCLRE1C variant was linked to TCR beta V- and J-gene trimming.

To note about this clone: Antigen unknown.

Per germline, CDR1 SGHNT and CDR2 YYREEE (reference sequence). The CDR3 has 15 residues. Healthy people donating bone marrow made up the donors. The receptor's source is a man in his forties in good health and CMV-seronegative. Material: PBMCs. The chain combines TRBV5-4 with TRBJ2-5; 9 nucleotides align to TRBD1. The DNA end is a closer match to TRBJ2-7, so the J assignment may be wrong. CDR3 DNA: TGTGCCAGCAGCCCAGGACAGGGGAAGGCCCACGAGCAGTACTTC. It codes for CASSPGQGKAHEQYF.